These 25 T cell receptor beta chains originate from one sample sequenced in a study of CD8 T cells in ankylosing spondylitis. General observations from the study: Seemingly characteristic of ankylosing spondylitis blood was a TCR beta motif consisting of several highly homologous variants.

The antigens these receptors bind are not known. TCRdb recomputed calls from the 5' RACE reads with MiXCR, one row per CDR3 protein. In the table there are about 220,000 distinct CDR3 sequences, around 6.6% of which are singletons. The sample was blood, either unsorted or a sorted T cell fraction (not recorded which). These receptors originate from a male donor with ankylosing spondylitis.

Many counts were recorded for this clonotype. V and J are TRBV7-8 and TRBJ2-7; possibly TRBD2 for D (5 bases). Germline CDR1 is SGHVS and CDR2 is FQNEAQ. CDR3 length equals 16 residues. V was trimmed by 5 bases and J by 5 bases, leaving 22 bases between them. Here the CDR3 reads CASSRKPPAVGNEQYF. The CDR3 DNA reads TGTGCCAGCAGCCGCAAGCCCCCCGCAGTCGGGAACGAGCAGTACTTC. The full variable domain, rest sourced from reference TRBV7-8 and TRBJ2-7, is GAGVSQSPRYKVAKRGQDVALRCDPISGHVSLFWYQQALGQGPEFLTYFQNEAQLDKSGLPSDRFFAERPEGSVSTLKIQRTQQEDSAVYLCASSRKPPAVGNEQYFGPGTRLTVT.

This clonotype appeared a few times. CDR3 in amino acids: CASSPSAGYEQYF. CDR3 sequence (DNA): TGCGCCAGCAGCCCCTCCGCCGGCTACGAGCAGTACTTC. V is TRBV4-3 and J is TRBJ2-7; D ambiguous. Between the trimmed V and J ends, which lost 4 bases and 3 bases, there was a span of 10 bases. The length of the CDR3 is 13 residues. Per the germline V gene, CDR1 is LGHNA and CDR2 is YSLEER.

This clonotype was counted at least ten times. The rearrangement uses TRBV20-1 and TRBJ2-1; D is perhaps TRBD2 (6 bases). CDR1 DFQATT and CDR2 SNEGSKA come from the germline V gene (reference sequence). The V end lost 3 bases, the J end lost 0 bases, and 15 bases lay between the germline ends. CDR3 length equals 16 residues. This chain's CDR3 is CSARALRGISYNEQFF. The CDR3 DNA is TGCAGTGCTAGGGCCCTACGGGGGATCTCCTACAATGAGCAGTTCTTC.

V and J are TRBV5-5 and TRBJ2-7, with D possibly called TRBD1 or TRBD2 (6 bases each). CDR1 and CDR2 from the germline V gene are SGHKS and YYEKEE (reference sequence). V lost 2 bases and J 7 bases, leaving 13 bases between the germline ends. CDR3 length equals 13 residues. CDR3 sequence reads: CASSFNRAGEQYF. In DNA, the CDR3 is TGTGCCAGCAGCTTCAACAGGGCGGGGGAGCAGTACTTC.

This clonotype came up many times. The chain employs TRBV28 and TRBJ2-5, with D possibly matching TRBD2 (5 bases). CDR3 length: 14 residues. Germline V gene lookup returns CDR1 MDHEN and CDR2 SYDVKM. V dropped 4 bases and J dropped 4 bases, with 13 bases sitting between them. For the CDR3, the DNA is TGTGCCAGCAGTTATGGGGAGATCGGAGAGACCCAGTACTTC. This encodes CASSYGEIGETQYF.

This clonotype was detected only a few times. This chain connects TRBV19 to TRBJ2-5; 8 bases align to TRBD1. The CDR3 loop spans 14 amino acids. The germline V gene encodes CDR1 LNHDA and CDR2 SQIVND (reference sequence). Trimming took 7 bases from V and 5 from J; bases not matched to a gene: 9. The CDR3 nucleotides read TGTGCCAGTAAGGTGACAGGGGAAGGGGAGACCCAGTACTTC. This codes for CASKVTGEGETQYF.

This clonotype came up many times. The V call is TRBV4-1, the J call TRBJ1-2; D is unresolved. CDR3 size: 16 residues. Germline assignment: CDR1 MGHRA and CDR2 YSYEKL. V lost 0 bases, J lost 1 base, and 12 bases lay in between. The DNA of the CDR3 is TGCGCCAGCAGCCAAGATCAAGTCTACCTTAACTATGGCTACACCTTC. Translation: CASSQDQVYLNYGYTF.

The sample holds many counts of this clonotype. V and J are TRBV18 and TRBJ2-1; TRBD2 matches at 7 bases. Per the germline V gene, CDR1 is KGHSH and CDR2 is LQKENI. The CDR3 consists of 14 residues. Germline trimming cut 1 base from V and 10 bases from J; bases unmatched to any gene: 7. CDR3 loop: CASSPRGGRREQFF. Here the CDR3 DNA reads TGTGCCAGCTCACCACGTGGCGGGAGAAGAGAGCAGTTCTTC.

This clonotype showed up many times. This chain uses TRBV20-1 with TRBJ2-3, with 9 bases fitting TRBD2. The CDR3 consists of 14 residues. Germline V gene sequence: CDR1 DFQATT, CDR2 SNEGSKA (reference sequence). V shed 5 bases and J 0 bases; nucleotides not matched to a gene: 3. CDR3 region: CSAPSGVSTDTQYF. In nucleotides, the CDR3 is TGCAGTGCTCCTAGCGGGGTCAGCACAGATACGCAGTATTTT.

Many counts were recorded for this clonotype. J is TRBJ2-1 and V is TRBV11-1; TRBD1 agrees at 7 bases. CDR1 is SGHAT and CDR2 is FQDESV in the germline V gene (reference sequence). This CDR3 is built from 12 residues. V lost 5 bases to trimming and J lost 9 bases; unmatched junction nucleotides: 4. The CDR3 DNA reads TGTGCCAGCAGCCATAGGGGGCTTGAGCAGTTCTTC. Translating it yields CASSHRGLEQFF.

The chain combines TRBV15 with TRBJ2-7; D possibly matches TRBD1 or TRBD2 (5 bases each). Looked up from germline, CDR1 is LNHNV and CDR2 is YYDKDF (reference sequence). Trimming stripped 4 bases from V and 0 bases from J, with 13 bases between. This CDR3 spans 15 amino acids. CDR3 protein: CATSIGTASSYEQYF. The CDR3 nucleotides read TGTGCCACCAGCATAGGGACGGCGAGCTCCTACGAGCAGTACTTC. Using reference TRBV15 and TRBJ2-7 for the parts outside the CDR3, the full variable domain is DAMVIQNPRYQVTQFGKPVTLSCSQTLNHNVMYWYQQKSSQAPKLLFHYYDKDFNNEADTPDNFQSRRPNTSFCFLDIRSPGLGDTAMYLCATSIGTASSYEQYFGPGTRLTVT.

This clonotype was seen ten or more times. CDR3 in DNA: TGTGCCAGCAGTTACTCGACCCAGGGACGGTGGGACATTCAGTACTTC. Amino acid sequence: CASSYSTQGRWDIQYF. The chain couples TRBV6-2 or TRBV6-3 to TRBJ2-4; D is possibly TRBD1 or TRBD2 (5 bases each). Trimming left V 0 bases short and J 8 bases short, with 17 bases between. Germline CDR1 MNHEY, CDR2 SVGEGT. CDR3 length equals 16 residues.

This clonotype was found many times. The rearrangement links TRBV28 to TRBJ2-2; D uncertain. This CDR3 is 14 amino acids long. Germline CDR1 reads MDHEN; CDR2 reads SYDVKM. V was shortened by 4 bases and J by 5 bases, with 11 bases between the two germline ends. CDR3 in amino acids: CASSYLGETGELFF. The CDR3 region has the DNA TGTGCCAGCAGTTACCTAGGAGAGACCGGGGAGCTGTTTTTT.

The chain employs TRBV30 and TRBJ1-5, with D maybe TRBD1 (5 bases). Per the germline V gene, CDR1 is GTSNPN and CDR2 is SVGIG (reference sequence). The V gene lost 2 bases and the J gene lost 6 bases, with 11 bases spanning the gap. CDR3 length equals 13 residues. Here the CDR3 reads CAWSTGVFQPQHF. The DNA of the CDR3 is TGTGCCTGGAGTACGGGGGTTTTTCAGCCCCAGCATTTT.

As regards this clonotype: One end of the junction does not line up with germline, which may come from a read error. This chain links TRBV7-9 with TRBJ2-7; the D gene is possibly TRBD1 (5 bases). Germline V lookup: CDR1 SEHNR, CDR2 FQNEAQ (reference sequence). The CDR3 length is 15 residues. CDR3 coding DNA: TGTGCCGGCAGCTTCTTCACAGGACCGGCCTACGAGCAGTACTTC. Translated, it gives CAGSFFTGPAYEQYF.

This clonotype showed up many times. The CDR3 does not end in the conserved phenylalanine or tryptophan, so this is likely a read error. Because the CDR3's place on the DNA is in doubt, the DNA is left out and the CDR3 is given as listed by TCRdb. The chain links TRBV7-2 to TRBJ1-1; TRBD1 reflects the table's D call only, with no check against the DNA. The CDR3 spans 13 amino acids, including both terminal residues. From germline, CDR1 is SGHTA and CDR2 FQGNSA. The CDR3 sequence is CASSFFSDRGIIS.

The rearrangement uses TRBV14 and TRBJ2-1; D uncertain. The CDR3 runs 15 residues. V shed 4 bases and J shed 0 bases, with 10 bases lying between them. CDR1 and CDR2 from the germline V gene are SGHDN and FVKESK. CDR3 in DNA: TGTGCCAGCAGCCCCAGGCCAGCCTCCTACAATGAGCAGTTCTTC. Translating it yields CASSPRPASYNEQFF.

There are a few counts of this clonotype. CDR3 amino acids: CAWSVLGTGVNEKLFF. As DNA, the CDR3 is TGTGCCTGGAGTGTACTAGGGACAGGGGTTAATGAAAAACTGTTTTTT. The chain employs TRBV30 and TRBJ1-4; TRBD1 matches 10 bases. Germline trimming cut 0 bases from V and 4 bases from J; bases unmatched to any gene: 5. CDR3 length: 16 amino acids. Germline CDR1 and CDR2: GTSNPN and SVGIG (reference sequence).

This clonotype was recorded many times. The DNA for the CDR3 is TGTGCCAGCTCACCGGGGGGCTTAACCTACAATGAGCAGTTCTTC. Its protein is CASSPGGLTYNEQFF. The chain couples TRBV18 to TRBJ2-1; either TRBD1 or TRBD2 may supply D (6 bases each). Germline V gives CDR1 KGHSH, CDR2 LQKENI. Trimming shortened V by 3 bases and J by 2 bases, and 11 bases separated the two germline ends. This CDR3 spans 15 amino acids. The full variable domain, with the rest looked up from reference TRBV18 and TRBJ2-1, is NAGVMQNPRHLVRRRGQEARLRCSPMKGHSHVYWYRQLPEEGLKFMVYLQKENIIDESGMPKERFSAEFPKEGPSILRIQQVVRGDSAAYFCASSPGGLTYNEQFFGPGTRLTVL.

The chain uses TRBV20-1 and TRBJ2-7, with no clear D. Looked up from germline, CDR1 is DFQATT and CDR2 is SNEGSKA (reference sequence). The CDR3 runs 10 residues. V was trimmed by 5 bases and J by 4 bases, leaving 6 bases between them. CDR3 nucleotides: TGCAGTGCTGGACCGTACGAGCAGTACTTC. Its protein product is CSAGPYEQYF.

This clonotype was seen ten or more times. The gene calls are TRBV12-3 or TRBV12-4 and TRBJ2-7; D tentatively reads TRBD1 or TRBD2 (5 bases each). The CDR3 is 12 residues long. The V gene lost 10 bases and the J gene lost 0 bases, with 10 bases spanning the gap. CDR3 DNA sequence: TGTGCCACCTCAGGGAGCTCCTACGAGCAGTACTTC. Its protein is CATSGSSYEQYF.

This chain connects TRBV6-1 to TRBJ1-3; D is undetermined. Germline loops: CDR1 MNHNS, CDR2 SASEGT. V was shortened by 8 bases and J by 2 bases, with 13 bases between the two germline ends. This CDR3 has 14 residues. DNA for the CDR3: TGTGCCAGCCGCCTAGGGCGAACTGGAAACACCATATATTTT. Amino acid sequence: CASRLGRTGNTIYF.

This sequence joins TRBV20-1 and TRBJ1-4; D gene unclear. This CDR3 region has 16 residues. V was shortened by 3 bases and J by 7 bases, with 21 bases between the two germline ends. CDR1 is DFQATT, CDR2 SNEGSKA, per germline (reference sequence). Written as DNA, the CDR3 is TGCAGTGCTAGGGACCGGAGCCAAACGGGTGGTGAAAAACTGTTTTTT. The encoded protein is CSARDRSQTGGEKLFF.

Ten or more counts support this clonotype. This chain uses TRBV11-1 with TRBJ2-7; D is perhaps TRBD2 (6 bases). Germline-derived CDR1 and CDR2 are SGHAT and FQDESV (reference sequence). V gave up 4 bases and J gave up 3 bases, with 28 bases separating them. The CDR3 length is 19 residues. The CDR3 is CASSSRPRGSGLRVYEQYF. Written as DNA, the CDR3 is TGTGCCAGCAGCTCGCGACCCCGTGGTAGCGGCCTTAGGGTCTACGAGCAGTACTTC.

This clonotype was picked up many times. The chain has TRBV4-3 and TRBJ2-1, with TRBD2 identical over 14 bases. CDR1 LGHNA and CDR2 YSLEER come from the germline V gene. With V trimmed by 4 bases and J by 0 bases, 5 bases remained unmatched. This CDR3 contains 18 residues. As DNA, the CDR3 is TGCGCCAGCAGCCCGGGACTAGCGGGGGATAGCTCCTACAATGAGCAGTTCTTC. Translating gives CASSPGLAGDSSYNEQFF.